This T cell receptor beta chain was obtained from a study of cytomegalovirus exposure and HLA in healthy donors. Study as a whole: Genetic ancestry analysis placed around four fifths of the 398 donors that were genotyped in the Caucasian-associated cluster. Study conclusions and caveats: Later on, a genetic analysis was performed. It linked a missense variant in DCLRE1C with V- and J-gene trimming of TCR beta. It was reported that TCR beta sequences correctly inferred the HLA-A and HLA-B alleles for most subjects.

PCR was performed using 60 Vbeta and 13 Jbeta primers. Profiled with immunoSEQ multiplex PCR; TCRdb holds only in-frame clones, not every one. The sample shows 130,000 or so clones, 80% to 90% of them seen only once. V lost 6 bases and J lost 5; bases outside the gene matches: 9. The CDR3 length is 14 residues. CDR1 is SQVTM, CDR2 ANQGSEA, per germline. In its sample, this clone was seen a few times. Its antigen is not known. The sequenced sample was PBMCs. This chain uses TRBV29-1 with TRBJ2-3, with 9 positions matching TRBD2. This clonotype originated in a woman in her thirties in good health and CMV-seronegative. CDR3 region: CSVCLLAGKDTQYF. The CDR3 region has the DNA TGCAGCGTGTGCCTTCTAGCGGGGAAAGATACGCAGTATTTT.